Below, 30 T cell receptor beta chains from the same sample are listed, as sequenced in a study of T cells in localized non-small cell lung cancer. Data came from immunoSEQ multiplex PCR; TCRdb stores just in-frame clones and leaves some out. The sample contains some 49,000 clones, about 76% of which appear only once. This specimen was peripheral blood mononuclear cells, taken before any cancer treatment. The receptors were sampled from a man aged 40 to 70 with stage III lung adenocarcinoma.

This clone has more than one count but fewer than ten. The chain joins TRBV13 to TRBJ2-3; no firm D call. Germline lookup yields CDR1 PRHDT and CDR2 FYEKMQ (reference sequence). The CDR3 sequence is 15 residues long. Trimming took 3 bases from V and 5 from J, leaving 15 bases between them. The CDR3 DNA reads as TGTGCCAGCAGCTTGTTGCAGGATAATATAGATACGCAGTATTTT. It specifies CASSLLQDNIDTQYF.

The chain joins TRBV11-2 to TRBJ2-2; possible D gene TRBD1, 5 bases. In germline, CDR1 is SGHAT, CDR2 FQNNGV. The CDR3 contains 17 residues. Trimming removed 1 base at V and 6 bases at J, with 18 bases between. The CDR3 DNA reads TGTGCCAGCAGCTTAGTTTCCCCCGGCAGGGCGTCCGGGGAGCTGTTTTTT. Translating it yields CASSLVSPGRASGELFF.

The genes are TRBV11-2 and TRBJ1-2; D uncertain. Trimming left V 1 base short and J 5 bases short, with 17 bases between. Germline CDR1 SGHAT, CDR2 FQNNGV. There are 16 residues in the CDR3. The CDR3, as DNA: TGTGCCAGCAGCTTAGTGAGTGCGAACGTCGGATATGGCTACACCTTC. Its translation is CASSLVSANVGYGYTF.

This clone was observed at least ten times. The same CDR3 is also encoded by other DNA sequences in this sample. The rearrangement uses TRBV9 and TRBJ2-7; D might be TRBD2 (6 bases). This CDR3 spans 13 amino acids. Germline CDR1 is SGDLS and CDR2 is YYNGEE. Trimming left V 0 bases short and J 5 bases short, with 9 bases between. This CDR3 is CASSVAWGDEQYF. The CDR3 coding sequence is TGTGCCAGCAGCGTAGCTTGGGGGGACGAGCAGTACTTC.

This chain connects TRBV29-1 to TRBJ2-1; no reliable D call. Germline CDR1 reads SQVTM; CDR2 reads ANQGSEA. V lost 6 bases and J lost 3, with 12 bases in between. CDR3 size: 13 residues. The CDR3 loop is CSVPRDDYNEQFF. The CDR3 DNA reads TGCAGCGTCCCCCGAGACGACTACAATGAGCAGTTCTTC.

V usage is TRBV7-6 and J usage is TRBJ2-5, with D maybe TRBD1 (9 bases). V lost 5 bases and J 5 bases, leaving 18 bases between the germline ends. CDR1 is SGHVS and CDR2 is FNYEAQ in the germline V gene. The CDR3 sequence is 15 residues long. The CDR3 DNA sequence: TGTGCCAGCAGCCTGGGACAGGGCGGGGGGGAGACCCAGTACTTC. It is translated as CASSLGQGGGETQYF.

This clone was seen a single time. This rearrangement joins TRBV30 to TRBJ2-7, with TRBD1 matching over 9 bases. Germline trimming cut 3 bases from V and 4 bases from J; bases unmatched to any gene: 7. From germline, CDR1 is GTSNPN and CDR2 SVGIG (reference sequence). This CDR3 is built from 14 residues. The CDR3 sequence: CAWSDRDRAYEQYF. CDR3 coding DNA: TGTGCCTGGAGCGACCGGGACAGGGCTTACGAGCAGTACTTC.

The chain has TRBV9 and TRBJ1-3; D is uncertain. The CDR3 totals 15 residues. The germline CDR1 and CDR2 sequences are SGDLS and YYNGEE. The ends were cut back, 0 bases at V and 0 bases at J, with 7 bases in the middle. The CDR3 sequence: CASSVERSSGNTIYF. DNA for the CDR3: TGTGCCAGCAGCGTAGAACGGAGCTCTGGAAACACCATATATTTT.

The J gene is TRBJ2-5, the V gene TRBV6-5; D might be TRBD1 (5 bases). The J call could be wrong; TRBJ2-7 is a better fit for the DNA end. The germline gives CDR1 MNHEY, CDR2 SVGAGI. The length of the CDR3 is 13 residues. Here the CDR3 reads CASSYQDTYEQYF. The DNA for the CDR3 is TGTGCCAGCAGTTACCAGGACACCTACGAGCAGTACTTC.

The chain couples TRBV7-6 to TRBJ2-7; D could derive from TRBD1 or TRBD2 (5 bases each). Trimming removed 5 bases from V and 1 base from J, with 15 bases in between. This CDR3 is 15 amino acids long. Germline V lookup: CDR1 SGHVS, CDR2 FNYEAQ. CDR3 DNA: TGTGCCAGCAGCCTTTATTTCGGGGCATCCTACGAGCAGTACTTC. It is translated as CASSLYFGASYEQYF.

The CDR3 protein is CASSEGRTSGGAETQYF. The CDR3 DNA is TGTGCCAGCAGTGAAGGGAGGACTAGCGGGGGGGCAGAGACCCAGTACTTC. This chain links TRBV6-1 with TRBJ2-5; 15 nucleotides align to TRBD2. This CDR3 spans 17 amino acids. Germline V lookup: CDR1 MNHNS, CDR2 SASEGT. Germline trimming cut 1 base from V and 4 bases from J; bases unmatched to any gene: 4.

The chain uses TRBV11-2 and TRBJ2-7, with 8 positions matching TRBD2. In germline, CDR1 is SGHAT, CDR2 FQNNGV. After removal of 8 bases from V and 3 bases from J, the junction contained 9 bases not matched to a gene. The CDR3 is made up of 14 amino acids. CDR3 coding DNA: TGTGCCAGCTTACGAGCGGGGGATATCTACGAGCAGTACTTC. Protein product: CASLRAGDIYEQYF.

The chain employs TRBV18 and TRBJ1-6, with a tentative D call TRBD1 (6 bases). The CDR3 is made up of 15 amino acids. Germline-derived CDR1 and CDR2 are KGHSH and LQKENI. V was cut by 0 bases and J by 7 bases, with 10 bases left in between. The CDR3 here is CASSPPNRENSPLHF. Written as DNA, the CDR3 is TGTGCCAGCTCACCACCGAACAGGGAAAATTCACCCCTCCACTTT.

The rearrangement uses TRBV2 and TRBJ1-3, with D possibly matching TRBD1 (5 bases). This CDR3 is built from 13 residues. Germline-derived CDR1 and CDR2 are SNHLY and FYNNEI. Trimming took 7 bases from V and 0 from J, leaving 7 bases between them. The DNA for the CDR3 is TGTGCCAGCATGGGGGGCTCTGGAAACACCATATATTTT. Translated: CASMGGSGNTIYF.

The CDR3 DNA is TGTGCCAGTAGTTCTCCGGGACAGCGACTATATGGCTACACCTTC. This codes for CASSSPGQRLYGYTF. This chain uses TRBV19 with TRBJ1-2; 7 positions match TRBD1. After removal of 5 bases from V and 5 bases from J, the junction contained 11 bases not matched to a gene. The CDR3 consists of 15 residues. Germline CDR1 and CDR2: LNHDA and SQIVND (reference sequence).

The genes are TRBV18 and TRBJ2-7; D not certain. The CDR3 runs 11 residues. The V gene lost 4 bases and the J gene lost 3 bases, with 4 bases spanning the gap. CDR1 and CDR2 from the germline V gene are KGHSH and LQKENI. The CDR3 region has the DNA TGTGCCAGCTCACAGGACTACGAGCAGTACTTC. It specifies CASSQDYEQYF.

This clone was found once. The chain joins TRBV7-2 to TRBJ2-4; 10 nucleotides agree with TRBD2. After removal of 0 bases from V and 7 bases from J, the junction contained 9 bases not matched to a gene. The CDR3 contains 17 residues. Per germline, CDR1 SGHTA and CDR2 FQGNSA. In DNA form, the CDR3 reads TGTGCCAGCAGCTTAGCGGAGCGGGGGGGCCTGGAGAACATTCAGTACTTC. This gives the protein CASSLAERGGLENIQYF. The complete variable domain, with remaining parts taken from reference TRBV7-2 and TRBJ2-4, reads GAGVSQSPSNKVTEKGKDVELRCDPISGHTALYWYRQSLGQGLEFLIYFQGNSAPDKSGLPSDRFSAERTGGSVSTLTIQRTQQEDSAVYLCASSLAERGGLENIQYFGAGTRLSVL.

The chain employs TRBV6-6 and TRBJ1-1; D is undetermined. This CDR3 is 13 amino acids long. Deletions cut 5 bases from V and 7 bases from J, with 14 bases between. The germline V gene encodes CDR1 MNHNY and CDR2 SVGAGI (reference sequence). This CDR3 is CASSDRYRGEAFF. CDR3 DNA sequence: TGTGCCAGCAGTGACCGCTATCGAGGTGAAGCTTTCTTT.

There are a few counts of this clone. The rearrangement joins TRBV19 to TRBJ1-6; 7 nucleotides agree with TRBD1. Germline assignment: CDR1 LNHDA and CDR2 SQIVND (reference sequence). The CDR3 has 16 residues. The trim removed 3 bases at V and 8 bases at J, leaving 10 bases unmatched. The CDR3: CASSIQLQGGYSPLHF. The CDR3, as DNA: TGTGCCAGTAGTATTCAGTTGCAGGGGGGATATTCACCCCTCCACTTT.

This clone was seen once. The chain links TRBV4-1 to TRBJ2-7; D possibly corresponds to TRBD2 (5 bases). This CDR3 region has 15 residues. Deletions cut 1 base from V and 0 bases from J, with 10 bases between. From germline, CDR1 is MGHRA and CDR2 YSYEKL. The CDR3 spells CASSQVEGYSYEQYF. The CDR3 bases are TGCGCCAGCAGCCAAGTCGAGGGCTACTCCTACGAGCAGTACTTC.

This sequence joins TRBV30 and TRBJ1-3; D is perhaps TRBD1 (5 bases). Germline lookup yields CDR1 GTSNPN and CDR2 SVGIG (reference sequence). V lost 2 bases, J lost 4 bases, and 18 bases lay in between. The CDR3 covers 16 residues. The CDR3 sequence is CAWSNSMGLRGNTIYF. The CDR3 DNA follows: TGTGCCTGGAGTAATAGTATGGGACTGCGAGGAAACACCATATATTTT. Supplemented by reference TRBV30 and TRBJ1-3, the full variable domain reads SQTIHQWPATLVQPVGSPLSLECTVEGTSNPNLYWYRQAAGRGLQLLFYSVGIGQISSEVPQNLSASRPQDRQFILSSKKLLLSDSGFYLCAWSNSMGLRGNTIYFGEGSWLTVV.

This chain connects TRBV19 to TRBJ2-7; D gene ambiguous. The CDR3 is 15 residues long. V lost 3 bases and J 0 bases, leaving 12 bases between the germline ends. Germline V gives CDR1 LNHDA, CDR2 SQIVND (reference sequence). CDR3 loop: CASSMVGGFSYEQYF. The DNA for the CDR3 is TGTGCCAGTAGTATGGTGGGCGGTTTCTCCTACGAGCAGTACTTC.

This chain connects TRBV6-6 to TRBJ2-2, with TRBD1 matching over 9 bases. With V trimmed by 4 bases and J by 7 bases, 7 bases remained unmatched. CDR1 and CDR2 from the germline V gene are MNHNY and SVGAGI (reference sequence). CDR3 size: 15 residues. CDR3 nucleotides: TGTGCCAGCAGTTCGTACAGGGGGCGAGACGGGGAGCTGTTTTTT. This gives the protein CASSSYRGRDGELFF.

The gene calls are TRBV19 and TRBJ2-2; TRBD1 matches at 7 bases. The CDR3 covers 14 residues. The ends lost 10 bases at V and 1 base at J; junction bases unmatched: 6. Germline V lookup: CDR1 LNHDA, CDR2 SQIVND (reference sequence). Here the CDR3 DNA reads TGTGCCACCTCTGGGACAGTGAACACCGGGGAGCTGTTTTTT. Translating it yields CATSGTVNTGELFF.

The chain uses TRBV7-7 and TRBJ2-5; 10 positions match TRBD1. The CDR3 loop spans 15 amino acids. Germline lookup yields CDR1 SSHAT and CDR2 FNYEAQ (reference sequence). Unmatched junction bases numbered 4, after V lost 1 base and J lost 5 bases. CDR3 sequence reads: CASSLGDRGGETQYF. CDR3 DNA sequence: TGTGCCAGCAGCTTAGGGGACAGGGGAGGGGAGACCCAGTACTTC. Full variable domain (rest looked up from reference TRBV7-7 and TRBJ2-5): GAGVSQSPRYKVTKRGQDVTLRCDPISSHATLYWYQQALGQGPEFLTYFNYEAQPDKSGLPSDRFSAERPEGSISTLTIQRTEQRDSAMYRCASSLGDRGGETQYFGPGTRLLVL.

About this clone: The identical CDR3 is also encoded by other nucleotide sequences in the sample. The J gene is TRBJ2-5, the V gene TRBV4-2; TRBD2 matches at 9 bases. Trimming took 0 bases from V and 4 from J; bases not matched to a gene: 9. Germline CDR1 is LGHNA and CDR2 is YNFKEQ. CDR3 length: 17 amino acids. CDR3: CASSQDPRGGLGETQYF. CDR3 bases: TGTGCCAGCAGCCAAGACCCGCGGGGGGGCCTGGGAGAGACCCAGTACTTC.

The J gene is TRBJ2-7, the V gene TRBV25-1, with D perhaps TRBD1 (5 bases). CDR1 and CDR2 (germline): MGHDK, SYGVNS. The CDR3 is made up of 15 amino acids. V dropped 2 bases and J dropped 2 bases, with 13 bases sitting between them. The CDR3, as DNA: TGTGCCAGCAGTGAAGAAGGCAGGGTAGCCTACGAGCAGTACTTC. As protein: CASSEEGRVAYEQYF.

This chain links TRBV6-1 with TRBJ2-6; D uncertain. The V gene lost 2 bases and the J gene lost 2 bases, with 13 bases spanning the gap. This CDR3 spans 17 amino acids. Germline lookup yields CDR1 MNHNS and CDR2 SASEGT. CDR3 protein: CASSERKGRAGANVLTF. The DNA of the CDR3 is TGTGCCAGCAGTGAAAGAAAGGGTAGAGCTGGGGCCAACGTCCTGACTTTC.

J is TRBJ2-7 and V is TRBV11-2; D may match TRBD1 or TRBD2 (6 bases each). V gave up 0 bases and J gave up 6 bases, with 15 bases separating them. Germline V CDR1 and CDR2: SGHAT, FQNNGV. The CDR3 is 15 residues long. CDR3 residues: CASSLDLSGAGEQYF. CDR3 nucleotides: TGTGCCAGCAGCTTAGATCTATCGGGGGCCGGCGAGCAGTACTTC.

V usage is TRBV11-2 and J usage is TRBJ2-3, with TRBD1 identical over 10 bases. This CDR3 is 15 amino acids long. V shed 1 base and J 9 bases; nucleotides not matched to a gene: 7. CDR1 is SGHAT, CDR2 FQNNGV, per germline. The CDR3 sequence: CASSLGGQGMGTQYF. The CDR3 nucleotides read TGTGCCAGCAGCTTAGGGGGACAGGGGATGGGGACGCAGTATTTT.